This TCR beta chain comes out of a study of early T cells in non-severe SARS-CoV-2 infection. Study context: Chains from this unsorted whole-blood bulk RNA could not be paired.

Trimming pared 3 bases from V and 5 bases from J, leaving 14 bases between. This CDR3 has 14 residues. Germline lookup yields CDR1 DFQATT and CDR2 SNEGSKA (reference sequence). One entry per CDR3 protein results from TCRdb running MiXCR on the 5' RACE reads. Among about 56,000 distinct CDR3 sequences listed, under 12% were seen once. The table lists this clonotype with a few counts. The rearrangement links TRBV20-1 to TRBJ2-1; D possibly uses TRBD1 or TRBD2 (6 bases each). This clonotype originated in an adult who was a healthcare worker with PCR-confirmed SARS-CoV-2 infection or an uninfected control (not recorded which). Sequencing used whole blood. This chain's CDR3 is CSASAGGLHNEQFF. DNA for the CDR3: TGCAGTGCTAGTGCCGGGGGCCTACACAATGAGCAGTTCTTC.